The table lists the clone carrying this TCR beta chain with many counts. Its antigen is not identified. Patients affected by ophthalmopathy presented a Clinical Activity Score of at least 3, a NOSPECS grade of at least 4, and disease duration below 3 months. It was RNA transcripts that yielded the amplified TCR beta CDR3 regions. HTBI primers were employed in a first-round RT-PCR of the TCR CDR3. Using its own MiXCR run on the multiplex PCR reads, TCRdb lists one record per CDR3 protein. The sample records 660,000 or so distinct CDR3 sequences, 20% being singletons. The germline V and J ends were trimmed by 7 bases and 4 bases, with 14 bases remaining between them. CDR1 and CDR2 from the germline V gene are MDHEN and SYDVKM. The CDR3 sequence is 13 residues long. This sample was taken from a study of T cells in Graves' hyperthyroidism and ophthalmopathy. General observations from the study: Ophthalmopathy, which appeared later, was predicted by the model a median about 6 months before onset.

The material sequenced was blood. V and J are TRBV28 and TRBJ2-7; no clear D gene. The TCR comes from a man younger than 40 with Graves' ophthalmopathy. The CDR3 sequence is CASMWPGAYEQYF. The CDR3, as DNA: TGTGCCAGCATGTGGCCAGGAGCATACGAGCAGTACTTC.